This T cell receptor beta chain was sequenced for a study of beta chain features in type 1 diabetes. The CDR3 totals 16 residues. As every portion of the isolated RNA was reverse transcribed, the sequencing read expressed TCRB transcripts. Profiling relied on immunoSEQ multiplex PCR, and the TCRdb table lists in-frame clones only, not all of them. The sample carries 300,000 to 400,000 clones, 11% recorded once. What was sequenced was naive CD4+ T cells from blood. The chain carries TRBV21-1 and TRBJ2-7; the table gives TRBD1 as D, unverified against the DNA. TRBV21-1 is designated a pseudogene. The sequence came from a woman aged 30 to 39 in good health. CDR3 DNA: TGTGCCAGCAGCAGAACGGGACAGGGAGAGGGCTACGAGCAGTACTTC. Encoded protein: CASSRTGQGEGYEQYF.